Each of the 20 T cell receptor beta chains below was sequenced from the same sample in a study of patients and donors after allogeneic stem cell transplantation. TCRdb re-called the RT-PCR reads through MiXCR, storing one row per CDR3 protein. Found here are roughly 940,000 distinct CDR3 sequences, roughly 18% of them singletons; the top ten hold under 6.5%. The sequenced sample was blood, either unsorted or a sorted T cell fraction (not recorded which). The source is a human donor who was either an allogeneic HSCT recipient or a stem cell or donor lymphocyte infusion donor (not recorded which). It is not recorded whose cells these are; they may come from a transplant donor.

The gene calls are TRBV7-3 and TRBJ1-2; no clear D. The V gene's germline CDR1 is SGHTA and CDR2 FQGTGA. V was shortened by 2 bases and J by 8 bases, with 15 bases between the two germline ends. This CDR3 has 14 residues. The CDR3 DNA is TGTGCCAGCAGCTTAGTTACACCAGAAGCGGGCTACACCTTC. Amino acids: CASSLVTPEAGYTF.

In this sample, this clonotype turned up a few times. This sequence joins TRBV30 and TRBJ2-5; maybe TRBD1 (5 bases). In germline, CDR1 is GTSNPN, CDR2 SVGIG (reference sequence). This CDR3 region has 12 residues. The V end lost 3 bases, the J end lost 4 bases, and 9 bases lay between the germline ends. The CDR3 sequence is CAWSRQSETQYF. CDR3 nucleotides: TGTGCCTGGAGCCGACAGTCAGAGACCCAGTACTTC. Full variable domain (missing parts from reference TRBV30 and TRBJ2-5): SQTIHQWPATLVQPVGSPLSLECTVEGTSNPNLYWYRQAAGRGLQLLFYSVGIGQISSEVPQNLSASRPQDRQFILSSKKLLLSDSGFYLCAWSRQSETQYFGPGTRLLVL.

This clonotype was found a few times. The chain is built from TRBV7-9 and TRBJ1-1; 8 bases agree with TRBD1. The germline V gene has CDR1 SEHNR and CDR2 FQNEAQ (reference sequence). The CDR3 spans 12 residues. The V gene end was trimmed by 5 bases and the J gene end by 9 bases; junction bases not matched to a gene: 5. The CDR3 reads CASSPRTGKAFF. In DNA, the CDR3 is TGTGCCAGCAGCCCCCGGACAGGGAAAGCTTTCTTT.

This clonotype has a count of ten or more. This chain connects TRBV12-3 or TRBV12-4 to TRBJ2-5; D perhaps matches TRBD1 (6 bases). Trimming removed 2 bases from V and 2 bases from J, with 9 bases in between. CDR3 length: 14 residues. As DNA, the CDR3 is TGTGCCAGCAGTTTATGGGACACACAAGAGACCCAGTACTTC. This translates into CASSLWDTQETQYF.

This clonotype occurred a few times. The V call is TRBV20-1, the J call TRBJ2-3; TRBD2 agrees at 8 bases. Germline CDR1 reads DFQATT; CDR2 reads SNEGSKA (reference sequence). The V and J ends lost 4 bases and 7 bases, in that order; junction bases with no gene match: 19. The length of the CDR3 is 17 residues. The CDR3, as DNA: TGCAGTGCTAAGAGAGGTGACCGGGGGGGCCCGCGAAATACGCAGTATTTT. Amino acid sequence: CSAKRGDRGGPRNTQYF.

The rearrangement uses TRBV12-3 or TRBV12-4 and TRBJ2-5; 7 positions match TRBD2. The CDR3 loop spans 12 amino acids. Germline trimming cut 3 bases from V and 9 bases from J; bases unmatched to any gene: 4. The CDR3: CASSFGLGSQYF. DNA of the CDR3: TGTGCCAGCAGTTTCGGACTAGGCTCCCAGTACTTC.

The table lists this clonotype with many counts. The chain has TRBV29-1 and TRBJ1-1; 10 bases agree with TRBD1. The CDR3 runs 12 residues. Germline CDR1 and CDR2: SQVTM and ANQGSEA. V gave up 5 bases and J gave up 4 bases; unmatched junction bases: 1. The CDR3 spells CSVWDRGTEAFF. DNA of the CDR3: TGCAGCGTTTGGGACAGGGGCACTGAAGCTTTCTTT.

The table lists this clonotype with a few counts. This chain connects TRBV5-8 to TRBJ2-7; a possible D gene is TRBD2 (5 bases). The CDR3 totals 14 residues. Germline V gene data show CDR1 as SGHTS and CDR2 as YDEGEE. The V and J ends lost 1 base and 3 bases respectively, with 11 bases between them. For the CDR3, the DNA is TGTGCCAGCAGCTTGTTGGGTCGGGACTACGAGCAGTACTTC. It translates to CASSLLGRDYEQYF.

This CDR3 is CASSLNRPNEQFF. CDR3 sequence (DNA): TGTGCCAGCAGTTTAAATCGACCAAATGAGCAGTTCTTC. The chain is built from TRBV12-3 or TRBV12-4 and TRBJ2-1; the D is unclear. V was pared by 2 bases and J by 7 bases, with 9 bases between. The CDR3 length is 13 residues.

This chain uses TRBV25-1 with TRBJ2-3; 9 bases match TRBD2. Germline V CDR1 and CDR2: MGHDK, SYGVNS. The CDR3 length is 20 residues. V trimming: 5 bases; J trimming: 2 bases; junction bases outside the gene matches: 20. The CDR3 region is CASSQGTSGRPGPDTDTQYF. CDR3 sequence (DNA): TGTGCCAGCAGTCAGGGGACAAGCGGGAGGCCTGGCCCTGACACAGATACGCAGTATTTT.

This clonotype was found a few times. The chain combines TRBV20-1 with TRBJ2-7, with D perhaps being TRBD1 or TRBD2 (6 bases each). The CDR3 consists of 11 residues. The V gene's germline CDR1 is DFQATT and CDR2 SNEGSKA (reference sequence). Trimming took 6 bases from V and 5 from J, leaving 11 bases between them. CDR3 bases: TGCAGTGCCCCTAGGGGGGACGAGCAGTACTTC. The encoded protein is CSAPRGDEQYF.

This clonotype was seen a handful of times. The chain combines TRBV7-9 with TRBJ2-7, with TRBD1 identical over 7 bases. The CDR3 extends over 15 amino acids. Germline-derived CDR1 and CDR2 are SEHNR and FQNEAQ (reference sequence). Trimming took 3 bases from V and 2 from J; bases not matched to a gene: 7. CDR3 sequence (DNA): TGTGCCAGCAGCTTGCGACAGGGCTTTGCCTACGAGCAGTACTTC. It yields the protein CASSLRQGFAYEQYF.

This clonotype was seen a few times. The rearrangement uses TRBV27 and TRBJ2-1; 9 positions match TRBD2. CDR3 length: 16 amino acids. CDR1 and CDR2 from the germline V gene are MNHEY and SMNVEV (reference sequence). V was clipped by 3 bases and J by 9 bases; unmatched bases: 12. CDR3 loop: CASSFLAGEVGGEQFF. The CDR3 DNA sequence: TGTGCCAGCAGTTTTTTAGCGGGAGAAGTTGGGGGTGAGCAGTTCTTC.

This clonotype has a handful of counts. V usage is TRBV5-1 and J usage is TRBJ2-2; 10 bases agree with TRBD1. J was trimmed by 7 bases and V by 3 bases; bases with no gene match: 12. This CDR3 is built from 17 residues. The germline V gene has CDR1 SGHRS and CDR2 YFSETQ. The CDR3 coding sequence is TGCGCCAGCAGCTCACTTCCTGTGGGACAGGGGCTCGGGGAGCTGTTTTTT. This gives the protein CASSSLPVGQGLGELFF.

The J gene is TRBJ1-1, the V gene TRBV28, with 8 bases matching TRBD1. The CDR3 sequence is 15 residues long. With 6 bases clipped from V and 6 bases from J, the junction kept 12 bases outside the gene matches. Germline V gene sequence: CDR1 MDHEN, CDR2 SYDVKM. CDR3 nucleotides: TGTGCCAGCAGACCAAGGAGACAGGGGCTCGCTGAAGCTTTCTTT. It encodes CASRPRRQGLAEAFF.

The chain uses TRBV6-5 and TRBJ2-7; tentative D call: TRBD2 (5 bases). Looked up from germline, CDR1 is MNHEY and CDR2 is SVGAGI. This CDR3 spans 15 amino acids. Deletions cut 4 bases from V and 6 bases from J, with 19 bases between. CDR3 in DNA: TGTGCCAGCAGTTTCGACGAGGGCAGCCCGTCCGAGCAGTACTTC. It is translated as CASSFDEGSPSEQYF.

This clonotype appeared many times. This sequence joins TRBV5-1 and TRBJ2-2, with D possibly matching TRBD1 (5 bases). The CDR3 runs to 15 residues. Germline values: CDR1 SGHRS, CDR2 YFSETQ. V lost 4 bases, J lost 0 bases, and 10 bases lay in between. The CDR3 coding sequence is TGCGCCAGCAGCCTGACAGCTTCGAACACCGGGGAGCTGTTTTTT. It encodes CASSLTASNTGELFF.

A note on this clonotype: Mismatch with germline at one junction end may stem from a read error. V usage is TRBV11-2 and J usage is TRBJ1-4; TRBD1 is a possible D gene (6 bases). CDR1 is SGHAT, CDR2 FQNNGV, per germline. The CDR3 extends over 15 amino acids. CDR3 sequence: CASSSSGAGNGKLFF. The DNA of the CDR3 is TGTGCCAGCAGCTCGTCAGGGGCAGGGAATGGAAAACTGTTTTTT.

This clonotype was counted only a few times. The V gene is TRBV4-3, the J gene TRBJ2-2, with D unresolved. Germline V gene lookup returns CDR1 LGHNA and CDR2 YSLEER. This CDR3 contains 15 residues. Between the trimmed V and J ends, which lost 1 base and 6 bases, there was a span of 12 bases. The CDR3 region is CASSQAAALAGELFF. Here the CDR3 DNA reads TGCGCCAGCAGCCAAGCCGCGGCCCTGGCCGGGGAGCTGTTTTTT.

This chain joins TRBV18 and TRBJ2-1; possibly TRBD2 for D (5 bases). Trimming pared 3 bases from V and 6 bases from J, leaving 12 bases between. The germline gives CDR1 KGHSH, CDR2 LQKENI. This CDR3 is 14 amino acids long. The CDR3 DNA reads TGTGCCAGCTCACCGGAGGTAGTCTCCAATGAGCAGTTCTTC. This codes for CASSPEVVSNEQFF.